The present TCR beta chain was sequenced within a study of T cell responses to AZD1222 COVID-19 vaccine. Germline V lookup: CDR1 MNHEY, CDR2 SVGAGI. The CDR3 consists of 13 residues. V was trimmed by 3 bases and J by 4 bases, leaving 10 bases between them. To note about this clone: Its antigen is not identified.

This table comes from immunoSEQ multiplex PCR, and its TCRdb copy is limited to in-frame clones, with some not included. The table includes roughly 55,000 clones, 87% detected once. Notes on the study in general: Clonal diversity was possibly underestimated; the donors were predominantly white British and more often female. With dominance at 160-218 and 743-854, vaccine-associated CD4 TCRs spanned spike.

The rearrangement links TRBV6-5 to TRBJ2-7, with D unresolved. This clonotype was sampled from an adult in good health. Sequenced material: peripheral blood, taken on day 0 of AZD1222 vaccination. CDR3 nucleotides: TGTGCCAGCAGTTATTCAGGCTCATACGAGCAGTACTTC. This sequence encodes CASSYSGSYEQYF.